Presented here are 11 T cell receptor beta chains from one specimen sequenced in a study of identical twins (dated by TCRdb to the mid-2010s). The method was 5' RACE. Reads for this sample came from an Illumina HiSeq 2000. TCRdb cleaned the public reads at Q25 with fastp, built clones with MiXCR and kept in-frame beta chains. Entries that share a CDR3 protein sequence are merged under the most common genes and DNA. The table for this sample lists around 570,000 distinct CDR3 sequences; more than 9% of them were counted only once. More than 2.5% of the sample is taken by the ten largest. These same records also appear under a second study, on yellow fever vaccine responses in identical twins.

The sequencing sample was made of PBMCs. Receptors originate from a woman younger than 35 in good health.

The chain uses TRBV5-5 and TRBJ2-2; TRBD1 aligns across 7 bases. The germline V gene encodes CDR1 SGHKS and CDR2 YYEKEE (reference sequence). Trimming took 0 bases from V and 4 from J; bases not matched to a gene: 6. This CDR3 is built from 16 residues. This CDR3 is CASSLVPTGTTGELFF. CDR3 sequence (DNA): TGTGCCAGCAGCTTGGTCCCGACAGGGACCACCGGGGAGCTGTTTTTT.

There are a few counts of this clonotype. This chain connects TRBV4-2 to TRBJ2-1; the D is unclear. The germline V gene encodes CDR1 LGHNA and CDR2 YNFKEQ. V lost 0 bases to trimming and J lost 10 bases, with 19 bases between them. This CDR3 region has 16 residues. The CDR3 sequence: CASSQDVGGLWWEQFF. In nucleotides, the CDR3 is TGTGCCAGCAGCCAAGACGTGGGTGGCCTCTGGTGGGAGCAGTTCTTC.

This clonotype came up many times. Written as DNA, the CDR3 is TGTGCCAGCAGTTTGGGCAGTATGAACACTGAAGCTTTCTTT. Its translation: CASSLGSMNTEAFF. This sequence joins TRBV28 and TRBJ1-1; D is unresolved. Trimming stripped 3 bases from V and 0 bases from J, with 8 bases between. CDR3 length: 14 residues. Germline V gene data show CDR1 as MDHEN and CDR2 as SYDVKM.

This clonotype was seen more than once but under ten times. Its ends do not fully match the called genes, so a read error is possible. CDR3 in amino acids: CASSTSGGFTDTQYF. CDR3 sequence (DNA): TGTGCCAGCAGTACTAGCGGGGGGTTCACAGATACGCAGTATTTT. This chain links TRBV10-3 with TRBJ2-3; 12 positions match TRBD2. Germline V gives CDR1 ENHRY, CDR2 SYGVKD. The CDR3 is 15 amino acids.

This clonotype was seen many times. CDR3 amino acids: CASSQISQGNTGELFF. The CDR3 DNA follows: TGTGCCAGCAGCCAAATTTCGCAGGGGAACACCGGGGAGCTGTTTTTT. V and J are TRBV3-1 and TRBJ2-2; TRBD1 might be the D (5 bases). The CDR3 totals 16 residues. The germline V gene has CDR1 LGHDT and CDR2 YNNKEL (reference sequence). V lost 2 bases to trimming and J lost 1 base, with 11 bases between them. The variable domain in full, completed from reference TRBV3-1 and TRBJ2-2, reads DTAVSQTPKYLVTQMGNDKSIKCEQNLGHDTMYWYKQDSKKFLKIMFSYNNKELIINETVPNRFSPKSPDKAHLNLHINSLELGDSAVYFCASSQISQGNTGELFFGEGSRLTVL.

The rearrangement joins TRBV25-1 to TRBJ2-7; tentatively, D is TRBD1 (6 bases). CDR1 MGHDK and CDR2 SYGVNS come from the germline V gene. Trimming left V 5 bases short and J 2 bases short, with 13 bases between. The CDR3 spans 14 residues. CDR3 in DNA: TGTGCCAGCAGTCAAACAGGGAACACCTACGAGCAGTACTTC. This translates into CASSQTGNTYEQYF.

This clonotype was seen only a few times. The J gene is TRBJ2-7, the V gene TRBV12-3 or TRBV12-4; tentatively, D is TRBD2 (7 bases). Trimming took 3 bases from V and 3 from J, leaving 15 bases between them. The CDR3 has 15 amino acids. The CDR3 sequence: CASSLGRGAGYEQYF. CDR3 nucleotide sequence: TGTGCCAGCAGTTTGGGTCGGGGGGCCGGCTACGAGCAGTACTTC.

The gene calls are TRBV29-1 and TRBJ2-2, with 13 nucleotides matching TRBD2. The germline gives CDR1 SQVTM, CDR2 ANQGSEA. Germline trimming cut 0 bases from V and 7 bases from J; bases unmatched to any gene: 5. This CDR3 is built from 16 residues. The CDR3 DNA reads TGCAGCGTTGAAGATCTAGGACTAGCGGGAGTCGGGGAGCTGTTTTTT. Residues: CSVEDLGLAGVGELFF.

Only a few counts were recorded for this clonotype. The chain recombines TRBV29-1 with TRBJ2-5; no clear D. Germline assignment: CDR1 SQVTM and CDR2 ANQGSEA. Trimming removed 5 bases from V and 2 bases from J, with 9 bases in between. The CDR3 sequence is 12 residues long. The CDR3 DNA reads TGCAGCGTTTGGGCAGTACAAGAGACCCAGTACTTC. Its translation is CSVWAVQETQYF.

The gene calls are TRBV7-9 and TRBJ2-3, with 10 bases lining up with TRBD2. Losses at the gene ends were 2 bases for V and 8 bases for J; bases not matched to a gene: 13. This CDR3 has 17 amino acids. Germline CDR1 SEHNR, CDR2 FQNEAQ (reference sequence). CDR3 in amino acids: CASSLSTAAGGPGTQYF. As DNA, the CDR3 is TGTGCCAGCAGCTTATCTACCGCAGCGGGAGGGCCGGGTACGCAGTATTTT.

This clonotype was observed at least ten times. For the CDR3, the DNA is TGTGCCACCAGCAGAGATCGGAGGACTAGCGGACAAGAGACCCAGTACTTC. Translated: CATSRDRRTSGQETQYF. The chain has TRBV15 and TRBJ2-5; 10 nucleotides align to TRBD2. J lost 2 bases, V lost 0 bases, and 6 bases had no gene match. This CDR3 contains 17 residues. The germline V gene has CDR1 LNHNV and CDR2 YYDKDF (reference sequence).